This T cell receptor beta chain was sequenced in a study of shared clonotypes between healthy human individuals. Sorted subsets were amplified in replicate PCRs using approximately 0.2 ug DNA, about 30,000 T cell genomes. TCRdb's table, derived via immunoSEQ multiplex PCR, lists solely in-frame clones and lacks some. The repertoire includes 2,500,000 or so clones, about 92% of them detected once, and more than 0.12% sits in the top ten. The CDR3 covers 17 residues. CDR1 is KGHSH, CDR2 LQKENI, per germline. V lost 0 bases and J lost 4, with 18 bases in between. Points on this clone: As yet, its antigen is unknown.

General study findings and limits: Non-shared clonotypes had lower generation probabilities than clonotypes shared by all four sorted-subset donors. Only blood samples were collected, and tissue repertoires likely differ. A handful of donors showed sharing of around 5% of naive CD4 clonotypes.

The sequenced sample was naive CD4+ T cells sorted from blood. Subset: CD45RA+ positively selected. The sequence was collected from a man younger than 35 in good health. V gene TRBV18 combines with J gene TRBJ2-5, with D perhaps matching TRBD1 (5 bases). The CDR3 reads CASSPPVYQGFRETQYF. DNA for the CDR3: TGTGCCAGCTCACCACCGGTTTACCAGGGATTTAGAGAGACCCAGTACTTC.